A single T cell receptor (beta chain) is shown here with its context. Per germline, CDR1 LNHNV and CDR2 YYDKDF (reference sequence). The V and J ends lost 5 bases and 9 bases, in that order; junction bases with no gene match: 6. The CDR3 length is 13 residues. The sample originates from a study of control samples from healthy donors and cancer patients. Sequenced by immunoSEQ multiplex PCR; TCRdb stores in-frame clones only, minus some. The table has 150,000 to 200,000 clones, 90% seen once. The TCR was taken from a woman in her fifties or sixties in good health. This chain uses TRBV15 with TRBJ2-1, with 8 bases that match TRBD1. Material: blood. This chain's CDR3 is CATSEDRVGEQFF. CDR3 bases: TGTGCCACCAGCGAGGACAGGGTGGGTGAGCAGTTCTTC.